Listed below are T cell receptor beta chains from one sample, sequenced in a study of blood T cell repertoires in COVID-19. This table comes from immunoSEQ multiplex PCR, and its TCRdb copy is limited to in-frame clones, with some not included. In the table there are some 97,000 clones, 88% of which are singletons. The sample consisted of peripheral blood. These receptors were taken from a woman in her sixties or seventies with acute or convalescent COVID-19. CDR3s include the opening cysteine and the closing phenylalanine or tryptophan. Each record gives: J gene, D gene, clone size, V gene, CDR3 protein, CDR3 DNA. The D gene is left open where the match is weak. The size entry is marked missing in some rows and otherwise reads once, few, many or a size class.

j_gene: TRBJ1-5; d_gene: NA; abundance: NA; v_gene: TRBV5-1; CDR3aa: CASSLGAGVGQPQHF; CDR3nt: TGCGCCAGCAGCTTGGGCGCAGGGGTCGGACAGCCCCAGCATTTT
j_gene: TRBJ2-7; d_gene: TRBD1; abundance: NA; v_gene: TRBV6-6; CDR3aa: CASSYGLGQGLREQYF; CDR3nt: TGTGCCAGCAGTTACGGTCTGGGACAGGGGTTGCGCGAGCAGTACTTC
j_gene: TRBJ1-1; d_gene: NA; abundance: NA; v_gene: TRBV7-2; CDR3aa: CASSSSPGHQAFF; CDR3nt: TGTGCCAGCAGCTCATCGCCGGGACACCAAGCTTTCTTT
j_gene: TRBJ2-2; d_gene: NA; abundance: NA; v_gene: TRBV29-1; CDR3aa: CSVGSFTGELFF; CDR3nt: TGCAGCGTCGGGAGTTTCACCGGGGAGCTGTTTTTT
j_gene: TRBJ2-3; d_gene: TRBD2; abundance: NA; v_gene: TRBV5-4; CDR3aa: CASSPVAGSSTDTQYF; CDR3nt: TGTGCCAGCAGCCCGGTAGCGGGAAGCAGCACAGATACGCAGTATTTT
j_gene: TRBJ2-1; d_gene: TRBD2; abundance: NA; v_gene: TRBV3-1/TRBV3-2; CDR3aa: CASSQELLAGTNEQFF; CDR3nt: TGTGCCAGCAGCCAAGAGTTACTAGCGGGAACCAATGAGCAGTTCTTC
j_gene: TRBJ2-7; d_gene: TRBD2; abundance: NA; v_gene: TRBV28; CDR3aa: CASSWGGREQYF; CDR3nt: TGTGCCAGCAGTTGGGGGGGGAGAGAGCAGTACTTC
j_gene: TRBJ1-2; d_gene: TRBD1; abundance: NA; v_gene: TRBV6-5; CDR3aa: CASRSRTGGNYGYTF; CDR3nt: TGTGCCAGCAGGTCGCGTACAGGGGGCAACTATGGCTACACCTTC
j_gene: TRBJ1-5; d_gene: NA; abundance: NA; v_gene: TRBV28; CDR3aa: CASRRRLNSPQHF; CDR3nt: TGTGCCAGCAGAAGGCGGCTTAACTCGCCCCAGCATTTT
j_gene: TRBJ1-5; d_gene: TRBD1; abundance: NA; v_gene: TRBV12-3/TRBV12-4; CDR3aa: CASSTGENQPQHF; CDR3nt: TGTGCCAGCAGTACAGGGGAAAATCAGCCCCAGCATTTT
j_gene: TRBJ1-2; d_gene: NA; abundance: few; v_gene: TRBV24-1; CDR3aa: CATSDSYGSYGYTF; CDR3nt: TGTGCCACCAGTGATTCGTATGGGAGCTATGGCTACACCTTC
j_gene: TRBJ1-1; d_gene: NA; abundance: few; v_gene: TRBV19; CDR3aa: CASTPSPEAFF; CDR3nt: TGTGCCAGTACCCCCTCCCCTGAAGCTTTCTTT
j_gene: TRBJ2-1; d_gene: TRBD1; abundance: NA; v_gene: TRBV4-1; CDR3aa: CASSLRGQGIANEQFF; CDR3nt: TGCGCCAGCAGCCTTCGGGGACAGGGGATCGCCAATGAGCAGTTCTTC
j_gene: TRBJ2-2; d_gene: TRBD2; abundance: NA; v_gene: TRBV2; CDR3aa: CASSVGLAGGPSTGELFF; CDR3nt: TGTGCCAGCAGTGTCGGACTAGCGGGAGGGCCTAGCACCGGGGAGCTGTTTTTT
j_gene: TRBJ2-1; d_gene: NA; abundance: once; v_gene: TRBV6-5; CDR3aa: CASSSREGGVRFF; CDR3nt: TGTGCCAGCAGTTCTCGCGAGGGAGGCGTTCGGTTCTTC
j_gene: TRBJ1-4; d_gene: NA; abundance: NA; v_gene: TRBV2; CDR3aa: CASSDVGEKLFF; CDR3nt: TGTGCCAGCAGTGATGTCGGTGAAAAACTGTTTTTT
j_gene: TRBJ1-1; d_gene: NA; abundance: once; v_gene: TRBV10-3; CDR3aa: CAISEFRTAMNTEAFF; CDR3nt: TGTGCCATCAGTGAGTTCCGGACAGCCATGAACACTGAAGCTTTCTTT
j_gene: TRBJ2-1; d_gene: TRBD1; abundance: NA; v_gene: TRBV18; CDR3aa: CASSGQGLNEQFF; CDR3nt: TGTGCCAGCTCGGGACAGGGTCTAAATGAGCAGTTCTTC
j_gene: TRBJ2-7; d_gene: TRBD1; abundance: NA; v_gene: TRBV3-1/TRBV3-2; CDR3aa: CASSLQGQGKYEQYF; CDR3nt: TGTGCCAGCAGCCTCCAGGGACAGGGGAAATACGAGCAGTACTTC
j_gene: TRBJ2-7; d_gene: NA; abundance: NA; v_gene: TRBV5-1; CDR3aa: CASSPRGNEQYF; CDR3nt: TGCGCCAGCAGCCCCAGGGGCAACGAGCAGTACTTC
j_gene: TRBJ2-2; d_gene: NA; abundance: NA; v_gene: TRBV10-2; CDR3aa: CASSAYRVPLGELFF; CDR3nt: TGCGCCAGCAGTGCTTACCGGGTCCCCCTCGGGGAGCTGTTTTTT
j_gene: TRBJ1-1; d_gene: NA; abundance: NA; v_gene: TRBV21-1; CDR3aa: CASSKTYRQGRNTEAFF; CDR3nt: TGTGCCAGCAGCAAAACCTACCGACAGGGGCGGAACACTGAAGCTTTCTTT
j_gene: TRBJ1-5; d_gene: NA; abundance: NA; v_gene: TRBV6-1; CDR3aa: CASSEAGGDQPQHF; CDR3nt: TGTGCCAGCAGTGAAGCAGGGGGGGATCAGCCCCAGCATTTT
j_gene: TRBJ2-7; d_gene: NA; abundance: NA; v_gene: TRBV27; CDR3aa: CASSKGRGSHYEQYF; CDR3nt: TGTGCCAGCAGTAAAGGAAGGGGTTCCCACTACGAGCAGTACTTC
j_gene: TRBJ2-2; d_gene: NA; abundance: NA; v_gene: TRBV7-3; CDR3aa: CASSLTGRELPRGELFF; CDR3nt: TGTGCCAGCAGCTTAACGGGAAGGGAGCTCCCGCGCGGGGAGCTGTTTTTT
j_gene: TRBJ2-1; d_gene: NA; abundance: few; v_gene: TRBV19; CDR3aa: CASSMRTGYNEQFF; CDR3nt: TGTGCCAGTAGTATGCGAACAGGATACAATGAGCAGTTCTTC
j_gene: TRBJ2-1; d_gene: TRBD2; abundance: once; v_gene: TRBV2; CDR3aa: CASRGLAGGNEQFF; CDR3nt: TGTGCCAGTCGCGGACTAGCGGGAGGGAATGAGCAGTTCTTC
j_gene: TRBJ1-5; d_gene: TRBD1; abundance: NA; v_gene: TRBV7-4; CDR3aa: CASSLSGGGGTELTREPQHF; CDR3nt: TGTGCCAGCAGCTTATCCGGGGGTGGCGGGACAGAACTCACGAGGGAGCCCCAGCATTTT
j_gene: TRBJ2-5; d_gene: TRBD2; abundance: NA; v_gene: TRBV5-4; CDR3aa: CASSGSGRGQETQYF; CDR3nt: TGTGCCAGCAGCGGTAGCGGGAGGGGCCAAGAGACCCAGTACTTC
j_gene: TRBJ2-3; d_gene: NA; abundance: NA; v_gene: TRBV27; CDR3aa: CASSFREADTQYF; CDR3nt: TGTGCCAGCAGTTTCCGAGAGGCAGATACGCAGTATTTT
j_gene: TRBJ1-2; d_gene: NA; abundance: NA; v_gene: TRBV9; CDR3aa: CASSVAAQGFGYTF; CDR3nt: TGTGCCAGCAGCGTAGCTGCACAGGGATTTGGCTACACCTTC
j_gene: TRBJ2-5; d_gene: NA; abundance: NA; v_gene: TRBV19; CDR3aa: CASSSRGIQETQYF; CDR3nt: TGTGCCAGTAGTTCCAGGGGTATACAAGAGACCCAGTACTTC